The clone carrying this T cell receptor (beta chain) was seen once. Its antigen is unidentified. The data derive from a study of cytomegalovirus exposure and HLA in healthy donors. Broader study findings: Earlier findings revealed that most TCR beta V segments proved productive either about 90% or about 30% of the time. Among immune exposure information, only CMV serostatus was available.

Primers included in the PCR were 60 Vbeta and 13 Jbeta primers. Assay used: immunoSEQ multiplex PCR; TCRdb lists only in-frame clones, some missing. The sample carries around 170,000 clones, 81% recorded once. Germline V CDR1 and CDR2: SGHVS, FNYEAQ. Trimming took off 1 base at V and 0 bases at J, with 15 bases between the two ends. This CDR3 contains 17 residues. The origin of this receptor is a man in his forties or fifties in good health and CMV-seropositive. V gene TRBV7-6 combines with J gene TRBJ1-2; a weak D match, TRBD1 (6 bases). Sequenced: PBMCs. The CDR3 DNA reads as TGTGCCAGCAGCTTAGAAGGCGGACAGAGCACTAACTATGGCTACACCTTC. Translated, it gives CASSLEGGQSTNYGYTF.